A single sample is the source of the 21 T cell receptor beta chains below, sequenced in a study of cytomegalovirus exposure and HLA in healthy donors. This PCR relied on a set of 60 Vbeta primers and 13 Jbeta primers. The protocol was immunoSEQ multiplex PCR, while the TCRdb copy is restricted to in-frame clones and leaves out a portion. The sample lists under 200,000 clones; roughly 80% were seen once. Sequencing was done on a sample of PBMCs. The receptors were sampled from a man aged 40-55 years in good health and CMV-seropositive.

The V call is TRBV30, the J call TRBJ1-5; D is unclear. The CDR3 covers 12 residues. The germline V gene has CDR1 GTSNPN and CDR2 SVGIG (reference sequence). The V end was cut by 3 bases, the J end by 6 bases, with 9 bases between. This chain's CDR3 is CAWSRGAQPQHF. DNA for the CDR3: TGTGCCTGGAGCCGGGGTGCTCAGCCCCAGCATTTT.

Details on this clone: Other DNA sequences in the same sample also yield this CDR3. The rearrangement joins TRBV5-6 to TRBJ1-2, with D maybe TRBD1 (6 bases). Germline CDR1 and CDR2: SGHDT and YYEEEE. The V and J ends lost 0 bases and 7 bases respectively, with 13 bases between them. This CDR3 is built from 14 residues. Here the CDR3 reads CASSLEGQGFGYTF. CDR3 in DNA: TGTGCCAGCAGCTTGGAGGGGCAGGGGTTTGGCTACACCTTC.

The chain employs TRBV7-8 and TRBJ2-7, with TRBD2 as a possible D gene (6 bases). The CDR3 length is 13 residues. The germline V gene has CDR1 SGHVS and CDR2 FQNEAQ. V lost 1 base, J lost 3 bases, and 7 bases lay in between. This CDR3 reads CASSLGTNYEQYF. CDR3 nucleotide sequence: TGTGCCAGCAGCTTAGGGACTAACTACGAGCAGTACTTC.

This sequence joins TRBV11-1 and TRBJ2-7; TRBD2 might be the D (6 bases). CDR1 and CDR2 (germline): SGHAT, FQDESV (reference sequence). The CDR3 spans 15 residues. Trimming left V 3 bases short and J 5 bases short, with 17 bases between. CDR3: CASSLTDGSIDEQYF. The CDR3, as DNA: TGTGCCAGCAGCTTGACCGACGGGAGCATCGACGAGCAGTACTTC.

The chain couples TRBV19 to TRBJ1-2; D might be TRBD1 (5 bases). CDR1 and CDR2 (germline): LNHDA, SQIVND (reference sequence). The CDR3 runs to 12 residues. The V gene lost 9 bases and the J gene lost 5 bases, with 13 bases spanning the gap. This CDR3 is CASGRGDYGYTF. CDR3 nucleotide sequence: TGTGCCAGCGGGAGAGGGGATTATGGCTACACCTTC.

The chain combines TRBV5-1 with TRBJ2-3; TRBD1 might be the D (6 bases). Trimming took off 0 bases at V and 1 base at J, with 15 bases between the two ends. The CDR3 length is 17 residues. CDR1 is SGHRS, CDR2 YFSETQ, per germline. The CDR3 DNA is TGCGCCAGCAGCTTGGCTACCCGTGGGGGCCGCACAGATACGCAGTATTTT. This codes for CASSLATRGGRTDTQYF.

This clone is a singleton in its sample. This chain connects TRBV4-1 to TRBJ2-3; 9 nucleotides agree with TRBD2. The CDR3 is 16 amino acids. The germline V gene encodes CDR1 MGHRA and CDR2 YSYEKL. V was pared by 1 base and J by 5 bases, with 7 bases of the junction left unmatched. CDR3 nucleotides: TGCGCCAGCAGCCAAGCGGGCGGGGGGGCCGGAGATACGCAGTATTTT. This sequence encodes CASSQAGGGAGDTQYF.

DNA for the CDR3: TGTGCCAGCAGTCCCGACAGGGAAACTGAAGCTTTCTTT. Protein: CASSPDRETEAFF. The chain couples TRBV2 to TRBJ1-1; 7 nucleotides line up with TRBD1. Germline CDR1 and CDR2: SNHLY and FYNNEI. V was clipped by 5 bases and J by 5 bases; unmatched bases: 5. The CDR3 spans 13 residues.

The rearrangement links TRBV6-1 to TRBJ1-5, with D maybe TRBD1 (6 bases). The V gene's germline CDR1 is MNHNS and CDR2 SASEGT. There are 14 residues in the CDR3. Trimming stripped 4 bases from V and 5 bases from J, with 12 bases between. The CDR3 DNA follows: TGTGCCAGCAGTGCCCGGGACACCGATCAGCCCCAGCATTTT. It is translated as CASSARDTDQPQHF.

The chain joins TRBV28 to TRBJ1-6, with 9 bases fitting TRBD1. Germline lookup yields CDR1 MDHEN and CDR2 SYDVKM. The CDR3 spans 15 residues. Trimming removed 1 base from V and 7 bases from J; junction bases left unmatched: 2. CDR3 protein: CASSLSGTGNSPLHF. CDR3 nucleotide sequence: TGTGCCAGCAGTTTATCCGGGACAGGGAATTCACCCCTCCACTTT.

The DNA for the CDR3 is TGTGCCAGTAGTATAGCACTATTGGAGACCCAGTACTTC. Its translation is CASSIALLETQYF. This sequence joins TRBV19 and TRBJ2-5; D gene ambiguous. The ends were cut back, 1 base at V and 5 bases at J, with 8 bases in the middle. The CDR3 spans 13 residues. CDR1 and CDR2 from the germline V gene are LNHDA and SQIVND (reference sequence).

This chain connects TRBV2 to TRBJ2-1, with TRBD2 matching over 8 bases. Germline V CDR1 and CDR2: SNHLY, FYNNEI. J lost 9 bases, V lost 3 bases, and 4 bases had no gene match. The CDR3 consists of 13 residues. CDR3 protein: CASSEAGGGEQFF. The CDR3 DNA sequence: TGTGCCAGCAGTGAGGCGGGGGGAGGTGAGCAGTTCTTC.

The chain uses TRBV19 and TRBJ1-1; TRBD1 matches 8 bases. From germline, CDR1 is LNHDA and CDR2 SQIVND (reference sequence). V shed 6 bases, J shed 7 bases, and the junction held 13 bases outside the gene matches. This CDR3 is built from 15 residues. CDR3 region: CASSHWTGLGVEAFF. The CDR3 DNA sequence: TGTGCCAGTAGCCACTGGACAGGGCTCGGGGTTGAAGCTTTCTTT.

The CDR3 DNA sequence: TGCGCCAGCAGCTTGGTGGGCAGGGGCACTGAAGCTTTCTTT. Amino acids: CASSLVGRGTEAFF. The V call is TRBV5-1, the J call TRBJ1-1; D perhaps matches TRBD1 (6 bases). This CDR3 comprises 14 residues. From germline, CDR1 is SGHRS and CDR2 YFSETQ. V lost 0 bases and J 4 bases, leaving 10 bases between the germline ends.

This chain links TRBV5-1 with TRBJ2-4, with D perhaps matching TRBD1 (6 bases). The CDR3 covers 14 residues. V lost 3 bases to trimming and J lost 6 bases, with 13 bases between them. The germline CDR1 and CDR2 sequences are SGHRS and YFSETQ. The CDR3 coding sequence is TGCGCCAGCAGCTCCCCAGGACAGCTAAACATTCAGTACTTC. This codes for CASSSPGQLNIQYF.

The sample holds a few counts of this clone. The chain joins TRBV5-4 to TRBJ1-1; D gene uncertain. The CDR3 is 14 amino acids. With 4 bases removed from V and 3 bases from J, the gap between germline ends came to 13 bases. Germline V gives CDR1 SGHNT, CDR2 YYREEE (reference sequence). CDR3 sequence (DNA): TGTGCCAGCAGCGATTGGACGGGATACACTGAAGCTTTCTTT. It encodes CASSDWTGYTEAFF.

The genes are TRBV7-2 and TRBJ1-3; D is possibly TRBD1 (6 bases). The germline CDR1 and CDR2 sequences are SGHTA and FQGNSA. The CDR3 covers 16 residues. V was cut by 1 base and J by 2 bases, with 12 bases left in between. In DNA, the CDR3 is TGTGCCAGCAGCTTAGTGGTAACAGGGACTGGAAACACCATATATTTT. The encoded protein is CASSLVVTGTGNTIYF.

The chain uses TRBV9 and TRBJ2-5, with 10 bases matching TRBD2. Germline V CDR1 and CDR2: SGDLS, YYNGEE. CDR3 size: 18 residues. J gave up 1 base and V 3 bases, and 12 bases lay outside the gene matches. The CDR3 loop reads CASSASGGAHSRQETQYF. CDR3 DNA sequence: TGTGCCAGCAGCGCCAGCGGGGGGGCCCATTCTCGCCAAGAGACCCAGTACTTC.

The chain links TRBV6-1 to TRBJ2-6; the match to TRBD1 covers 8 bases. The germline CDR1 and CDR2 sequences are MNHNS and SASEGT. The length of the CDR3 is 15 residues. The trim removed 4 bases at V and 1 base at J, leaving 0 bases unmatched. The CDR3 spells CASSGTGSGANVLTF. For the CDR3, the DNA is TGTGCCAGCAGTGGGACAGGGTCTGGGGCCAACGTCCTGACTTTC.

The chain's CDR3 is CASSQEGDTLSYEQYF. The CDR3 DNA reads TGTGCCAGCAGCCAAGAGGGCGATACACTCTCCTACGAGCAGTACTTC. The chain has TRBV4-2 and TRBJ2-7; D not certain. Trimming cost V 0 bases and J 0 bases, with 12 bases left between them. Per the germline V gene, CDR1 is LGHNA and CDR2 is YNFKEQ. The CDR3 length is 16 residues.

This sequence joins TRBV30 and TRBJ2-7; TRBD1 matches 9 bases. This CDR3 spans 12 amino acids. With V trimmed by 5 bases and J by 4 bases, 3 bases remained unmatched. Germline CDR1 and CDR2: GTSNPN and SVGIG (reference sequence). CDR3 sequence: CAWGTGPYEQYF. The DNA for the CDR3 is TGTGCCTGGGGGACAGGGCCTTACGAGCAGTACTTC. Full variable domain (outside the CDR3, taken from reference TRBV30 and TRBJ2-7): SQTIHQWPATLVQPVGSPLSLECTVEGTSNPNLYWYRQAAGRGLQLLFYSVGIGQISSEVPQNLSASRPQDRQFILSSKKLLLSDSGFYLCAWGTGPYEQYFGPGTRLTVT.